The 6 T cell receptor beta chains below come from one sample, sequenced in a study of blood T cell repertoires in COVID-19. Sequenced by immunoSEQ multiplex PCR; TCRdb stores in-frame clones only, minus some. Of fewer than 120,000 clones listed, approximately 79% were seen once; the top ten hold 16%. Sequencing was performed on peripheral blood. Receptors originate from a woman aged 80 or over with active or convalescent COVID-19.

V and J are TRBV27 and TRBJ1-2; 8 nucleotides agree with TRBD1. From germline, CDR1 is MNHEY and CDR2 SMNVEV (reference sequence). V lost 2 bases and J lost 4; bases outside the gene matches: 6. The CDR3 is 15 residues long. CDR3 sequence reads: CASSLRSGGGYGYTF. In nucleotides, the CDR3 is TGTGCCAGCAGTTTAAGGTCAGGGGGCGGCTATGGCTACACCTTC.

This clone was found a few times. A junction end diverges from the germline sequence, so it may reflect a read error. This chain links TRBV5-1 with TRBJ1-1; the D gene is possibly TRBD1 (5 bases). There are 14 residues in the CDR3. The germline V gene encodes CDR1 SGHRS and CDR2 YFSETQ. The CDR3 loop reads CASSDQGLNTEAFF. The DNA of the CDR3 is TGCGCCAGCAGCGACCAGGGCTTGAACACTGAAGCTTTTTTT.

The chain carries TRBV6-2 or TRBV6-3 and TRBJ1-2, with 10 positions matching TRBD1. Germline V CDR1 and CDR2: MNHEY, SVGEGT. V lost 4 bases and J lost 7; bases outside the gene matches: 9. The CDR3 has 15 amino acids. CDR3 in DNA: TGTGCCAGCAGTTCCCCGTCGACAGGGGGCTTTGGCTACACCTTC. Translation: CASSSPSTGGFGYTF.

The rearrangement links TRBV7-9 to TRBJ2-1; TRBD2 agrees at 7 bases. V shed 1 base, J shed 4 bases, and the junction held 7 bases outside the gene matches. Looked up from germline, CDR1 is SEHNR and CDR2 is FQNEAQ (reference sequence). The length of the CDR3 is 16 residues. CDR3 bases: TGTGCCAGCAGCTTAGATGGTGCAGCGGGGTACAATGAGCAGTTCTTC. This encodes CASSLDGAAGYNEQFF.

This clone was observed a few times. J is TRBJ2-2 and V is TRBV5-1; D ambiguous. V shed 0 bases and J shed 2 bases, with 11 bases lying between them. Germline V gene data show CDR1 as SGHRS and CDR2 as YFSETQ. The length of the CDR3 is 16 residues. CDR3 residues: CASSLAPTANTGELFF. CDR3 DNA sequence: TGCGCCAGCAGCTTGGCACCTACAGCTAACACCGGGGAGCTGTTTTTT.

In this sample, this clone turned up once. The chain uses TRBV19 and TRBJ1-2; a weak D match, TRBD1 (6 bases). Germline loops: CDR1 LNHDA, CDR2 SQIVND (reference sequence). This CDR3 is built from 14 residues. V lost 3 bases to trimming and J lost 6 bases, with 14 bases between them. The CDR3: CASSILRQVNGYTF. The CDR3 DNA reads as TGTGCCAGTAGTATCCTTCGACAGGTCAATGGCTACACCTTC.